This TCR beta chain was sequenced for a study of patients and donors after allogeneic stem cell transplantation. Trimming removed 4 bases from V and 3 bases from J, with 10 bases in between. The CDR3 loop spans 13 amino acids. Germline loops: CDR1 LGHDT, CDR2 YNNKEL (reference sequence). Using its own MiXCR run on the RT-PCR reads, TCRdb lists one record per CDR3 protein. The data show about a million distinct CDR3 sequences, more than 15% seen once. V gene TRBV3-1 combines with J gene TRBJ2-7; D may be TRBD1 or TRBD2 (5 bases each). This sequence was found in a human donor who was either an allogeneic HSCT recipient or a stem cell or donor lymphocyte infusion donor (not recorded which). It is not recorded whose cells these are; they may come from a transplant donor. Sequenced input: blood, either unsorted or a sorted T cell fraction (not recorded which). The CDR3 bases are TGTGCCAGCAGCCGAGGGGACGGCTACGAGCAGTACTTC. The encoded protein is CASSRGDGYEQYF.